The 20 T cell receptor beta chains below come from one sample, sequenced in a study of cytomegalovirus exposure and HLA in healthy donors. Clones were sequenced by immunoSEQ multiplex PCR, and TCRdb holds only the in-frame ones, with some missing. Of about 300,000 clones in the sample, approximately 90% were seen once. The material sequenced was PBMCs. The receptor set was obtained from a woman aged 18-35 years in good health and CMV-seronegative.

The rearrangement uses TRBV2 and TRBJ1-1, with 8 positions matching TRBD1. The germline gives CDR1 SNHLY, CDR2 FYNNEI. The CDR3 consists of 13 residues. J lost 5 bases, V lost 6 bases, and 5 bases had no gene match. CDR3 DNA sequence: TGTGCCAGCAGGGAACAGGGGGGTACTGAAGCTTTCTTT. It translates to CASREQGGTEAFF. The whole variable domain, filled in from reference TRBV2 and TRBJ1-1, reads EPEVTQTPSHQVTQMGQEVILRCVPISNHLYFYWYRQILGQKVEFLVSFYNNEISEKSEIFDDQFSVERPDGSNFTLKIRSTKLEDSAMYFCASREQGGTEAFFGQGTRLTVV.

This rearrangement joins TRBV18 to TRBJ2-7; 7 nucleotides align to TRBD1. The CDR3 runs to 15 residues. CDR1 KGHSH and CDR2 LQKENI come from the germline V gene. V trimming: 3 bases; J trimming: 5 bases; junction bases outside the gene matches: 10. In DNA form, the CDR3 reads TGTGCCAGCTCACCGAAACAGGGGCCCGCGGACGAGCAGTACTTC. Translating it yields CASSPKQGPADEQYF. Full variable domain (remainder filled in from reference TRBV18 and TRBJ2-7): NAGVMQNPRHLVRRRGQEARLRCSPMKGHSHVYWYRQLPEEGLKFMVYLQKENIIDESGMPKERFSAEFPKEGPSILRIQQVVRGDSAAYFCASSPKQGPADEQYFGPGTRLTVT.

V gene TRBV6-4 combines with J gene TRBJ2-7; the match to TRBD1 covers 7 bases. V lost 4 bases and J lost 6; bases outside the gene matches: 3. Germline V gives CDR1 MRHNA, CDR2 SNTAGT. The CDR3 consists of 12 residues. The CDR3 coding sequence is TGTGCCAGCAGTGTACACAGGGGCGAGCAGTACTTC. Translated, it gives CASSVHRGEQYF.

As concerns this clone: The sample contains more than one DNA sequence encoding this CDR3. The CDR3 is CASSLQGYEQYF. The CDR3 DNA reads TGTGCCAGCAGCTTGCAGGGTTACGAGCAGTACTTC. The chain combines TRBV5-6 with TRBJ2-7; weak D call: TRBD1 (5 bases). Germline loops: CDR1 SGHDT, CDR2 YYEEEE. This CDR3 is 12 amino acids long. Trimming pared 1 base from V and 4 bases from J, leaving 6 bases between.

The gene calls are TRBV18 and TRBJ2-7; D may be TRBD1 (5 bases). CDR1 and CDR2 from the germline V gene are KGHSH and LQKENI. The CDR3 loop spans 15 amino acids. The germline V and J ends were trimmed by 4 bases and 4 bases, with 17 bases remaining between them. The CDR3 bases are TGTGCCAGCTCACTAAACGACAGAGTCGGATACGAGCAGTACTTC. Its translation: CASSLNDRVGYEQYF.

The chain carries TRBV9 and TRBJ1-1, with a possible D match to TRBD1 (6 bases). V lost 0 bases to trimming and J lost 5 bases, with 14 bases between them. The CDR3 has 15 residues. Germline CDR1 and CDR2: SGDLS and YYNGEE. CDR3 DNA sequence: TGTGCCAGCAGCGTAGAGGGGGTCAGGGGTACTGAAGCTTTCTTT. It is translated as CASSVEGVRGTEAFF.

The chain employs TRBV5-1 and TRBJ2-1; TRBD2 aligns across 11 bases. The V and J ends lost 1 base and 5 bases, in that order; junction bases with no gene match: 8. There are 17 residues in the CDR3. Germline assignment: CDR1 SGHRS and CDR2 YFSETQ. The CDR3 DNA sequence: TGCGCCAGCAGCTTGCCCCGGACTAGCGGGTCCGACAATGAGCAGTTCTTC. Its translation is CASSLPRTSGSDNEQFF.

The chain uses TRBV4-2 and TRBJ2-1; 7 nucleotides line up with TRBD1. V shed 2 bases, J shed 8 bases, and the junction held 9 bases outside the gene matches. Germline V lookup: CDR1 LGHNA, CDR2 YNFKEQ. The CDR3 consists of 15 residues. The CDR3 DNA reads TGTGCCAGCAGCCAACCCACGACAGGGTTGGATGAGCAGTTCTTC. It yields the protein CASSQPTTGLDEQFF.

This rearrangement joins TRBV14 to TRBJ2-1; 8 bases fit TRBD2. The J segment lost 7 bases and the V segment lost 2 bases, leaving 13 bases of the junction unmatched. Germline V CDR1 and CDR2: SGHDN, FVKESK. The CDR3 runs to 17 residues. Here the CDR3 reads CASSQITGLASLNEQFF. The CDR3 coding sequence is TGTGCCAGCAGCCAAATAACTGGACTAGCTAGTTTGAATGAGCAGTTCTTC.

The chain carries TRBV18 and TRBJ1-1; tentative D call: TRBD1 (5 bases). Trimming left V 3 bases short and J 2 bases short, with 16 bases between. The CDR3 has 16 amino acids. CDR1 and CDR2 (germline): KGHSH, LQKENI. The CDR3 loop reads CASSPSYATGNTEAFF. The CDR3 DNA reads TGTGCCAGCTCACCGTCTTACGCCACAGGAAACACTGAAGCTTTCTTT. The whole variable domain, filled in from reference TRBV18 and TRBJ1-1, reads NAGVMQNPRHLVRRRGQEARLRCSPMKGHSHVYWYRQLPEEGLKFMVYLQKENIIDESGMPKERFSAEFPKEGPSILRIQQVVRGDSAAYFCASSPSYATGNTEAFFGQGTRLTVV.

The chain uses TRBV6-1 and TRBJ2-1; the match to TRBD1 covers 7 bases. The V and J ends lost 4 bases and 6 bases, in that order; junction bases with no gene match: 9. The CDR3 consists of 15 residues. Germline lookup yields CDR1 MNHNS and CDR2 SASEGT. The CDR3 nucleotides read TGTGCCAGCAGTGCGGAACAGGGGCTTTTCAATGAGCAGTTCTTC. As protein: CASSAEQGLFNEQFF.

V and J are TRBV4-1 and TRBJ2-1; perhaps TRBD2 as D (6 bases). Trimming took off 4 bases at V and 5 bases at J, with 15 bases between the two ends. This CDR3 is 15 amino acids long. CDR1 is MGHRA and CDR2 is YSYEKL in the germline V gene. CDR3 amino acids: CASSRTGVTDNEQFF. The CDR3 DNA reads TGCGCCAGCAGCCGGACGGGGGTGACTGACAATGAGCAGTTCTTC.

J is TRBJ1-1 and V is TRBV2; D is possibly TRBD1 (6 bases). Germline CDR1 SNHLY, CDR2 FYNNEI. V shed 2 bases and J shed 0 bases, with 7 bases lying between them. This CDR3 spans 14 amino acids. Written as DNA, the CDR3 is TGTGCCAGCAGTGAAACAGGGTTGAACACTGAAGCTTTCTTT. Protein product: CASSETGLNTEAFF.

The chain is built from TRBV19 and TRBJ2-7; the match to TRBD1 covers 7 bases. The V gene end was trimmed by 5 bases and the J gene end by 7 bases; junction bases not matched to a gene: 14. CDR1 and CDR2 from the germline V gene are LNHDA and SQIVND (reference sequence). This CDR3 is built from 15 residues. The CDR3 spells CASSAQGTAGREQYF. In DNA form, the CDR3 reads TGTGCCAGTAGTGCGCAAGGGACAGCTGGGCGAGAGCAGTACTTC.

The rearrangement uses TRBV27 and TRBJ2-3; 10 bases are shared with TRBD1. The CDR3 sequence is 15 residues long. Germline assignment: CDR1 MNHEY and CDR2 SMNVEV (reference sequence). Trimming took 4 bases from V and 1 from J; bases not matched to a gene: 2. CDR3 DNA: TGTGCCAGCAGTTACGGGACAGGGGGCACAGATACGCAGTATTTT. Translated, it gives CASSYGTGGTDTQYF.

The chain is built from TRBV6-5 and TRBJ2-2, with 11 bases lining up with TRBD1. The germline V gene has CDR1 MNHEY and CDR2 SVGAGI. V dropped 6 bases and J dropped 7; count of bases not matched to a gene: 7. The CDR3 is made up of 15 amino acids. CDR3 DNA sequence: TGTGCCAGCAGCTCCGGACAGGGGGCCGTCGGGGAGCTGTTTTTT. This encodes CASSSGQGAVGELFF.

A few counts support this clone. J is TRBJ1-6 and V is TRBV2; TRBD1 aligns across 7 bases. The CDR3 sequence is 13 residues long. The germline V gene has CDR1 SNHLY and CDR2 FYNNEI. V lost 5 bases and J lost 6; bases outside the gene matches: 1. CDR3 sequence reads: CASSTGANSPLHF. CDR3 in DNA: TGTGCCAGCAGTACAGGGGCTAATTCACCCCTCCACTTT.

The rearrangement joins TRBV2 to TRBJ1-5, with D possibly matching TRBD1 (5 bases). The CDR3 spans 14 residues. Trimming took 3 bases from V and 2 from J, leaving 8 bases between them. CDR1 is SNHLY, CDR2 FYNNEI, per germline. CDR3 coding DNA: TGTGCCAGCAGTGAGGGGGGAGGCAATCAGCCCCAGCATTTT. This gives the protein CASSEGGGNQPQHF.

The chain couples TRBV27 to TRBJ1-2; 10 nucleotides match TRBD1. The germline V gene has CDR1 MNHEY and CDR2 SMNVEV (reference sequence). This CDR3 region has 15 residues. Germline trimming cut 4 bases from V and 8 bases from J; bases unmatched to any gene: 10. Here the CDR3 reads CASSSFPGTGDGYTF. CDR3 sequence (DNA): TGTGCCAGCAGTTCATTCCCGGGGACAGGGGACGGCTACACCTTC.

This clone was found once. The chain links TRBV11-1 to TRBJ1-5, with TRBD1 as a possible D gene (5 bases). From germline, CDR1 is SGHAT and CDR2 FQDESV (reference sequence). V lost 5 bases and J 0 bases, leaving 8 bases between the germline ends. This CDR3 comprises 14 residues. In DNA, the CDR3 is TGTGCCAGCAGCCCTGACAGTAGCAATCAGCCCCAGCATTTT. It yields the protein CASSPDSSNQPQHF.